This T cell receptor beta chain appears in the sequencing data of a study of identical twins. General observations from the study: Within cord blood, abundant beta clonotypes carried fewer insertions, but memory repertoires showed no such trend.

This clonotype was found a few times. Its antigen remains unidentified. Only healthy Caucasians were enrolled as donors. Template switching supplied a universal primer site; unique molecular identifiers were carried on the cDNA. TCRdb itself ran the 5' RACE reads through MiXCR, one entry per CDR3 protein. The table lists around 220,000 distinct CDR3 sequences, over 13% of them singletons. V lost 4 bases, J lost 6 bases, and 7 bases lay in between. This CDR3 region has 12 residues. Germline CDR1 SGHAT, CDR2 FQNNGV. The TCR originated in a woman between 18 and 29 years old in good health. The rearrangement uses TRBV11-2 and TRBJ2-1, with no clear D. The source material was memory (CD45RO+) T cells sorted from blood. In nucleotides, the CDR3 is TGTGCCAGCAGCTCCTTGGGCAATGAGCAGTTCTTC. This translates into CASSSLGNEQFF.